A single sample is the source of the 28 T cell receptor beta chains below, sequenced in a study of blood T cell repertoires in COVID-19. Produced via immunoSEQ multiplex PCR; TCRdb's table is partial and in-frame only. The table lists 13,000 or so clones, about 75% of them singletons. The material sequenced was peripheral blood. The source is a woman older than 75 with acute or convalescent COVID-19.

The DNA for the CDR3 is TGTGCCAGCAGCCAACATAGACAAGGGGGATCCTACAATGAGCAGTTCTTC. Translated, it gives CASSQHRQGGSYNEQFF. This rearrangement joins TRBV4-2 to TRBJ2-1; D may be TRBD1 (6 bases). The CDR3 spans 17 residues. Trimming removed 2 bases from V and 1 base from J, with 15 bases in between. Germline CDR1 reads LGHNA; CDR2 reads YNFKEQ.

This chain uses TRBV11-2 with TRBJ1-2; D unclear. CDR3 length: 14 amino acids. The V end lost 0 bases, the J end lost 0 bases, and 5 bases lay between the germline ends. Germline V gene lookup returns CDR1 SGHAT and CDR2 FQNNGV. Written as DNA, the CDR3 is TGTGCCAGCAGCTTAGATCTTACTAACTATGGCTACACCTTC. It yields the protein CASSLDLTNYGYTF.

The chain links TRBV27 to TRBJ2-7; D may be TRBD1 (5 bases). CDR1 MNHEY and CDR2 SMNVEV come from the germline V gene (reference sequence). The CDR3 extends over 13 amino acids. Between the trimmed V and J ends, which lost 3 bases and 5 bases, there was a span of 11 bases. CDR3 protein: CASSFTGFDEQYF. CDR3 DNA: TGTGCCAGCAGTTTTACAGGTTTCGACGAGCAGTACTTC.

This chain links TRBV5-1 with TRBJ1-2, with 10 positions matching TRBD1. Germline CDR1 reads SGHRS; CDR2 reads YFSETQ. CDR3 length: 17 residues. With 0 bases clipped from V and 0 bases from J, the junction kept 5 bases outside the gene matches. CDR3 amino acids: CASSLEGQGGANYGYTF. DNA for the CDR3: TGCGCCAGCAGCTTGGAAGGACAGGGGGGAGCTAACTATGGCTACACCTTC.

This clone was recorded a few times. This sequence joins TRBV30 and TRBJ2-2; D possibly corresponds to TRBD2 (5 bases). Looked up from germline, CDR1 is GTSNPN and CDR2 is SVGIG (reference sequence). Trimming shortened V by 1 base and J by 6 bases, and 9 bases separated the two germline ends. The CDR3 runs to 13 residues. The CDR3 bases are TGTGCCTGGAGTGACCTAGCCGCCGGGGAGCTGTTTTTT. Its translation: CAWSDLAAGELFF.

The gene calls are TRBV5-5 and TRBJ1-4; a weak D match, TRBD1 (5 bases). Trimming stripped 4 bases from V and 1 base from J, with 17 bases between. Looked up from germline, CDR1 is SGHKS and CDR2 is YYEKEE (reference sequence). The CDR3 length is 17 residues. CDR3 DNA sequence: TGTGCCAGCAGCCTAGGATATCGGGGGGGAACTAATGAAAAACTGTTTTTT. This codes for CASSLGYRGGTNEKLFF.

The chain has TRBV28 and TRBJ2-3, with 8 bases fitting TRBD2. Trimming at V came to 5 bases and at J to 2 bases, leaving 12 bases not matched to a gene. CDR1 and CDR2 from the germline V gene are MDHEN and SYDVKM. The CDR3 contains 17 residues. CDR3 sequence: CASSNQGGAGDTDTQYF. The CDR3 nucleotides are TGTGCCAGCAGTAACCAGGGAGGAGCGGGGGACACAGATACGCAGTATTTT.

CDR3 in DNA: TGTGCCAGCAGCTTCGGACAGGGGGGTGAAGCTTTCTTT. It encodes CASSFGQGGEAFF. The chain is built from TRBV7-3 and TRBJ1-1; TRBD1 matches 10 bases. This CDR3 has 13 residues. The ends lost 3 bases at V and 7 bases at J; junction bases unmatched: 2. Germline loops: CDR1 SGHTA, CDR2 FQGTGA.

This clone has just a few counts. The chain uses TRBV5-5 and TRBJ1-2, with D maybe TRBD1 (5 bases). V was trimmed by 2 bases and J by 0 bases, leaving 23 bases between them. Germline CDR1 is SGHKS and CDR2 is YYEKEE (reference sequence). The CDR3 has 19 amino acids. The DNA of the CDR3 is TGTGCCAGCAGCTTAGATCAAAGGGCTACAGGAGGGTCTAACTATGGCTACACCTTC. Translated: CASSLDQRATGGSNYGYTF.

The DNA for the CDR3 is TGTGCCAGCAGCCGGGAGAGGGGGGGCTTCAGCTCCTACGAGCAGTACTTC. Protein sequence: CASSRERGGFSSYEQYF. This chain links TRBV4-2 with TRBJ2-7; maybe TRBD2 (7 bases). CDR3 length: 17 amino acids. V shed 4 bases and J shed 0 bases, with 19 bases lying between them. In germline, CDR1 is LGHNA, CDR2 YNFKEQ.

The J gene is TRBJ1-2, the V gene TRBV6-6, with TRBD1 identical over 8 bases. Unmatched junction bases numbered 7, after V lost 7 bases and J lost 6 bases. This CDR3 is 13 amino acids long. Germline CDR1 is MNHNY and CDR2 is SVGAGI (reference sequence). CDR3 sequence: CASTETGGDGYTF. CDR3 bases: TGTGCCAGCACCGAAACAGGGGGGGATGGCTACACCTTC.

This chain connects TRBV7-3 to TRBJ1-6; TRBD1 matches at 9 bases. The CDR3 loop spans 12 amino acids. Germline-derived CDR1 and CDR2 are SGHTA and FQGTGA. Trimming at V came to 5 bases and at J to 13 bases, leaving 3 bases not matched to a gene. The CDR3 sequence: CASSTDRGPLHF. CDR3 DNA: TGTGCCAGCAGCACGGACAGGGGCCCCCTCCACTTT.

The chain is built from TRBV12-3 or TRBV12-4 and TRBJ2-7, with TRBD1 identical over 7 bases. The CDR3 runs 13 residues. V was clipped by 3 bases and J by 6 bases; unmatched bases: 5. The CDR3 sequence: CASSFEQGREQYF. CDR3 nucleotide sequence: TGTGCCAGCAGTTTTGAACAGGGGCGCGAGCAGTACTTC.

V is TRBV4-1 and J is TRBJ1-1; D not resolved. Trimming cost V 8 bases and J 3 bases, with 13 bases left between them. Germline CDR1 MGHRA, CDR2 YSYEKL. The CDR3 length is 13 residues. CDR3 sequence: CASWAGGYTEAFF. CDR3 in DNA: TGCGCCAGCTGGGCGGGAGGGTACACTGAAGCTTTCTTT.

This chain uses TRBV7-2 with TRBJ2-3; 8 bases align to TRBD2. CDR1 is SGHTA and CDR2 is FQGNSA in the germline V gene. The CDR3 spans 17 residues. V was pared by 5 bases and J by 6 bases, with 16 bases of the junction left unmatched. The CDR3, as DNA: TGTGCCAGCAGCCCATCTGGGGGCGGGGGGCCCTGGGATACGCAGTATTTT. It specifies CASSPSGGGGPWDTQYF.

The CDR3 DNA follows: TGTGCCATCAGTGTAACGGGGGAGACCCAGTACTTC. Translation: CAISVTGETQYF. The chain combines TRBV10-3 with TRBJ2-5; possibly TRBD2 for D (5 bases). Germline V gives CDR1 ENHRY, CDR2 SYGVKD. The CDR3 totals 12 residues. Trimming left V 4 bases short and J 5 bases short, with 8 bases between.

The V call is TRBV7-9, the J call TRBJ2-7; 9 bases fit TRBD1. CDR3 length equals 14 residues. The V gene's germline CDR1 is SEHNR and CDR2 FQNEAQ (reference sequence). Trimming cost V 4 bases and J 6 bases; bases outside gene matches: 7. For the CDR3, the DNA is TGTGCCAGCAGCTCCCCGGGACAGGGCCGCGAGCAGTACTTC. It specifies CASSSPGQGREQYF.

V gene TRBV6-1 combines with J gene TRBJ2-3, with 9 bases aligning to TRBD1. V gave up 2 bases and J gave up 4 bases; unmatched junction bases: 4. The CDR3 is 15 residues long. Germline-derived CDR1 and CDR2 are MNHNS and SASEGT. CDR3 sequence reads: CASSERTGEADTQYF. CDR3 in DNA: TGTGCCAGCAGTGAACGGACAGGGGAAGCAGATACGCAGTATTTT.

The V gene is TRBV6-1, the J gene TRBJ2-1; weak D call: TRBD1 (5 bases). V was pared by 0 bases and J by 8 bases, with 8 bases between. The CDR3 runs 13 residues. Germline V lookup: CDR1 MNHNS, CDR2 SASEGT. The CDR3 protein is CASSEAQGDEQFF. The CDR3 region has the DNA TGTGCCAGCAGTGAAGCCCAAGGGGATGAGCAGTTCTTC.

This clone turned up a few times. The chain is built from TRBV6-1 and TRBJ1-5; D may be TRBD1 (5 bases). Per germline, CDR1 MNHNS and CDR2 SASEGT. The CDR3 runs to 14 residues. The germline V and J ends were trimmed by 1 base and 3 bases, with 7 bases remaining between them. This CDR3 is CASSEGQNNQPQHF. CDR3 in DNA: TGTGCCAGCAGTGAAGGACAGAACAATCAGCCCCAGCATTTT.

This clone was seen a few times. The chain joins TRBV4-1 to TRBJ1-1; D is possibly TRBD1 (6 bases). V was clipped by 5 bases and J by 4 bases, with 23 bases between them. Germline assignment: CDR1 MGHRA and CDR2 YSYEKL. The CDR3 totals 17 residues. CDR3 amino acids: CASSVHRTVASPTEAFF. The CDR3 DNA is TGCGCCAGCAGCGTTCATAGGACAGTTGCGAGTCCCACTGAAGCTTTCTTT.

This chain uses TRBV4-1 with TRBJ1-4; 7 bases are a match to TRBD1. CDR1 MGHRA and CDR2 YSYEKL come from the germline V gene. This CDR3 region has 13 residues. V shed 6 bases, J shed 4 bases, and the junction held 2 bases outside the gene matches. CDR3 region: CASRTGINEKLFF. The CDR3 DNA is TGCGCCAGCAGGACAGGGATTAATGAAAAACTGTTTTTT.

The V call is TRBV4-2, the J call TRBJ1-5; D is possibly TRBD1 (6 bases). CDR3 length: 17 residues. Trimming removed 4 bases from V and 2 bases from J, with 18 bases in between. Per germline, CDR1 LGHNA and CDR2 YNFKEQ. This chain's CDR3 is CASSRGGGASRNQPQHF. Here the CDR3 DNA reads TGTGCCAGCAGCCGAGGGGGGGGCGCTTCTCGCAATCAGCCCCAGCATTTT.

CDR3 in DNA: TGTGCCAGCAGCCCAGGGGGACTAGCGGGCTATGGTGGGACCCAGTACTTC. It yields the protein CASSPGGLAGYGGTQYF. The chain uses TRBV7-6 and TRBJ2-5; 12 nucleotides agree with TRBD2. J gave up 7 bases and V 5 bases, and 14 bases lay outside the gene matches. The CDR3 loop spans 17 amino acids. Germline assignment: CDR1 SGHVS and CDR2 FNYEAQ.

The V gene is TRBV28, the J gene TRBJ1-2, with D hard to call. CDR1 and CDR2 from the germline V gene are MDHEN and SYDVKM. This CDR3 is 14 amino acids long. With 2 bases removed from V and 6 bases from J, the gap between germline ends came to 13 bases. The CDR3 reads CASSLGAVPHGYTF. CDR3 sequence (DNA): TGTGCCAGCAGTTTAGGAGCTGTCCCGCATGGCTACACCTTC.

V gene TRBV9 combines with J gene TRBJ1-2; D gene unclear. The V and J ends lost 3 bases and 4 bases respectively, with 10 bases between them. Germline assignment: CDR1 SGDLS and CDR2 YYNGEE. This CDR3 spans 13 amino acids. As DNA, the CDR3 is TGTGCCAGCAGCGACAACAAACGCTATGGCTACACCTTC. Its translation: CASSDNKRYGYTF.

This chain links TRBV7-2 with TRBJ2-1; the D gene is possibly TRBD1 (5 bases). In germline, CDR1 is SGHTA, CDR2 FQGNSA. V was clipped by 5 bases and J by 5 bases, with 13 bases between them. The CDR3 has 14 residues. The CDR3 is CASSQVKGHNEQFF. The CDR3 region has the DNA TGTGCCAGCAGCCAGGTTAAGGGGCACAATGAGCAGTTCTTC. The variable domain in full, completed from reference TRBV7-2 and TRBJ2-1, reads GAGVSQSPSNKVTEKGKDVELRCDPISGHTALYWYRQSLGQGLEFLIYFQGNSAPDKSGLPSDRFSAERTGGSVSTLTIQRTQQEDSAVYLCASSQVKGHNEQFFGPGTRLTVL.

Written as DNA, the CDR3 is TGCGCCAGCAGGACAGATGCCTATGGCTACACCTTC. It codes for CASRTDAYGYTF. V is TRBV10-2 and J is TRBJ1-2; D is perhaps TRBD1 (5 bases). This CDR3 spans 12 amino acids. Trimming took 6 bases from V and 4 from J, leaving 9 bases between them. CDR1 and CDR2 (germline): WSHSY, SAAADI.